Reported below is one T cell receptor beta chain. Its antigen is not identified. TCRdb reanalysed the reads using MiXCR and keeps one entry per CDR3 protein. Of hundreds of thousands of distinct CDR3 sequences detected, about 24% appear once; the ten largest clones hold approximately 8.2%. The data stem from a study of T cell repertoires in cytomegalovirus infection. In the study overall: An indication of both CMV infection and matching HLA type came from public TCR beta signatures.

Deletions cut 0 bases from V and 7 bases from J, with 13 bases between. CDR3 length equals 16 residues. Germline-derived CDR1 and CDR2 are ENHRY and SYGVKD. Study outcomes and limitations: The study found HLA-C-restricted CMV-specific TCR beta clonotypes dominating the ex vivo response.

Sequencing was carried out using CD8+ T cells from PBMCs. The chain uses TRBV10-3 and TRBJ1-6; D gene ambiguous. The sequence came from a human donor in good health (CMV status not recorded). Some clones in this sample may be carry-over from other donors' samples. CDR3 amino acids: CAISESAIRGNSPLHF. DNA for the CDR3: TGTGCCATCAGTGAGTCGGCCATTCGAGGGAATTCACCCCTCCACTTT.